This TCR beta chain was identified in a study of PD-1 blockade in classical Hodgkin lymphoma. At the level of the study: Patients were dosed intravenously with nivolumab at 3 mg/kg every 2 weeks. General observations from the study: Factors driving the repertoire differences, possibly disease activity or prior therapy, remain undefined.

Notes on this clone: Its antigen is unknown.

Libraries were prepared by immunoSEQ multiplex PCR; TCRdb keeps only in-frame clonotypes and omits some of them. The repertoire holds roughly 25,000 clones, with about four fifths as singletons. Germline V CDR1 and CDR2: SEHNR, FQNEAQ (reference sequence). The CDR3 runs 16 residues. Deletions cut 5 bases from V and 4 bases from J, with 18 bases between. In every patient, relapse followed autologous stem cell transplantation, while exposure to brentuximab vedotin differed. The specimen comprised peripheral blood mononuclear cells (PBMCs), sampled before the second cycle of nivolumab. J is TRBJ2-1 and V is TRBV7-9; a weak D match, TRBD2 (5 bases). This TCR was sampled from a human donor with classical Hodgkin lymphoma. The CDR3 nucleotides read TGTGCCAGCAGCCGAATCGTGGACTTCCGTTACAATGAGCAGTTCTTC. This translates into CASSRIVDFRYNEQFF. The variable domain in full, with the rest retrieved from reference TRBV7-9 and TRBJ2-1, is DTGVSQNPRHKITKRGQNVTFRCDPISEHNRLYWYRQTLGQGPEFLTYFQNEAQLEKSRLLSDRFSAERPKGSFSTLEIQRTEQGDSAMYLCASSRIVDFRYNEQFFGPGTRLTVL.